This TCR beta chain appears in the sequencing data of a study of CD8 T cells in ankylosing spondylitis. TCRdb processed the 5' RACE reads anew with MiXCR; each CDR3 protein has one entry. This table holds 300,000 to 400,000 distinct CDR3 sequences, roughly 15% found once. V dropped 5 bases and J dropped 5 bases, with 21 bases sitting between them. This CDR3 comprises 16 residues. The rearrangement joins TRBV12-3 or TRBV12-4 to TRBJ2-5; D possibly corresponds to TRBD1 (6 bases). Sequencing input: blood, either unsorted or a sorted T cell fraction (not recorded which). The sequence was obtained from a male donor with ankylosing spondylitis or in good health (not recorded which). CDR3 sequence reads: CASSTGTIGVGETQYF. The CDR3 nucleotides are TGTGCCAGCAGTACAGGGACGATAGGTGTCGGGGAGACCCAGTACTTC.